The 9 T cell receptor beta chains below all came from one sample that was sequenced in a study of T-cell reconstitution after alpha-beta-depleted transplantation in children. Preparation of the TCRbeta library was carried out with unique molecular identifiers. TCRdb passed the PCR reads through MiXCR, listing each CDR3 protein once. The sample lists about 870,000 distinct CDR3 sequences; 15% to 20% were seen once. The material sequenced was PBMCs, mostly from graft donor cells, taken 360 days after TCRalphabeta/CD19-depleted stem cell transplant. These receptors originate from a male patient younger than 18 who had a stem cell transplant for acute lymphoblastic leukemia, so the T cells may come from the graft donor.

This clonotype showed up many times. The V call is TRBV29-1, the J call TRBJ2-1, with unresolved D. CDR3 length equals 12 residues. V lost 3 bases and J lost 7, with 10 bases in between. Germline V gene data show CDR1 as SQVTM and CDR2 as ANQGSEA. The CDR3 spells CSVDPSRNEQFF. CDR3 coding DNA: TGCAGCGTTGACCCTAGTAGGAATGAGCAGTTCTTC.

The rearrangement uses TRBV5-1 and TRBJ1-4; 10 positions match TRBD1. The CDR3 is 16 residues long. The V and J ends lost 5 bases and 7 bases, in that order; junction bases with no gene match: 11. In germline, CDR1 is SGHRS, CDR2 YFSETQ. CDR3: CASRLTPGTGVEKLFF. The CDR3 region has the DNA TGCGCCAGCAGGTTGACCCCCGGGACAGGGGTTGAAAAACTGTTTTTT.

The chain employs TRBV5-1 and TRBJ1-4; 7 bases match TRBD1. V was clipped by 5 bases and J by 5 bases; unmatched bases: 12. CDR1 is SGHRS, CDR2 YFSETQ, per germline. This CDR3 region has 16 residues. The chain's CDR3 is CASSPIPGQKNEKLFF. The DNA for the CDR3 is TGCGCCAGCAGTCCCATTCCGGGACAGAAGAATGAAAAACTGTTTTTT.

V usage is TRBV25-1 and J usage is TRBJ2-5; 8 nucleotides align to TRBD2. The CDR3 spans 15 residues. The V gene end was trimmed by 5 bases and the J gene end by 1 base; junction bases not matched to a gene: 6. From germline, CDR1 is MGHDK and CDR2 SYGVNS. The CDR3 here is CASSFLAGPQETQYF. CDR3 sequence (DNA): TGTGCCAGCAGTTTCCTAGCGGGCCCCCAAGAGACCCAGTACTTC.

This clonotype was seen repeatedly, ten times or more. The chain couples TRBV12-3 or TRBV12-4 to TRBJ2-3, with a tentative D call TRBD1 (5 bases). The CDR3 is 14 amino acids. The germline V and J ends were trimmed by 3 bases and 6 bases, with 13 bases remaining between them. The CDR3 loop reads CASSLMGPGDTQYF. The CDR3 DNA sequence: TGTGCCAGCAGTTTGATGGGCCCAGGGGATACGCAGTATTTT.

This clonotype was seen more than once but under ten times. The V and J genes are TRBV9 and TRBJ2-2; D unresolved. Trimming removed 8 bases at V and 6 bases at J, with 11 bases between. The CDR3 extends over 12 amino acids. In germline, CDR1 is SGDLS, CDR2 YYNGEE. CDR3 sequence: CASSWASGELFF. DNA of the CDR3: TGTGCCAGTTCGTGGGCTTCCGGGGAGCTGTTTTTT.

The rearrangement links TRBV29-1 to TRBJ1-1; D uncertain. Germline assignment: CDR1 SQVTM and CDR2 ANQGSEA. This CDR3 has 13 residues. V lost 3 bases to trimming and J lost 0 bases, with 8 bases between them. CDR3 nucleotide sequence: TGCAGCGTTGACGCGGAACTGAACACTGAAGCTTTCTTT. As protein: CSVDAELNTEAFF. Full variable domain (outside the CDR3, taken from reference TRBV29-1 and TRBJ1-1): SAVISQKPSRDICQRGTSLTIQCQVDSQVTMMFWYRQQPGQSLTLIATANQGSEATYESGFVIDKFPISRPNLTFSTLTVSNMSPEDSSIYLCSVDAELNTEAFFGQGTRLTVV.

The table lists this clonotype with a few counts. The chain is built from TRBV10-2 and TRBJ1-1; 8 bases align to TRBD1. This CDR3 contains 17 residues. Looked up from germline, CDR1 is WSHSY and CDR2 is SAAADI. V lost 2 bases, J lost 2 bases, and 10 bases stayed unmatched. Written as DNA, the CDR3 is TGCGCCAGCAGTGAGCCCGGACAGGGATTCCCTAACACTGAAGCTTTCTTT. It codes for CASSEPGQGFPNTEAFF.

The chain combines TRBV5-1 with TRBJ2-6, with D perhaps TRBD2 (5 bases). CDR3 length: 16 residues. Trimming stripped 7 bases from V and 0 bases from J, with 14 bases between. In germline, CDR1 is SGHRS, CDR2 YFSETQ. CDR3 sequence: CASRNREDSGANVLTF. For the CDR3, the DNA is TGCGCCAGCCGGAACCGGGAAGACTCTGGGGCCAACGTCCTGACTTTC.